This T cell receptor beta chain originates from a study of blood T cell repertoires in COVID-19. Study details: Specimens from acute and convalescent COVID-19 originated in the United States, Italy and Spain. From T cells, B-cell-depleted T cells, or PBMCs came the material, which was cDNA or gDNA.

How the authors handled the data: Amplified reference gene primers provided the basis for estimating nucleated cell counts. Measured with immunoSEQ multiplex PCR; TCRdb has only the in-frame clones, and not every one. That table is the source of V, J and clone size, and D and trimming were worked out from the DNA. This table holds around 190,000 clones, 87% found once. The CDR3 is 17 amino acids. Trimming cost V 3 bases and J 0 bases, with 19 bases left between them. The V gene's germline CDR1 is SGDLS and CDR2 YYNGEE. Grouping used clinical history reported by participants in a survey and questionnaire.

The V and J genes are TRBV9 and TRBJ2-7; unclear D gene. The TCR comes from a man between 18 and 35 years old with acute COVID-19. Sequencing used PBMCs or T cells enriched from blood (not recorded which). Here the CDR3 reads CASSAKLDARSSYEQYF. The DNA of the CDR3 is TGTGCCAGCAGCGCGAAGTTGGATGCGCGGAGCTCCTACGAGCAGTACTTC.